The 2 T cell receptor beta chains below were found in one sample sequenced in a study of blood T cell repertoires in COVID-19. Measured with immunoSEQ multiplex PCR; TCRdb has only the in-frame clones, and not every one. This sample has more than 150,000 clones, with roughly 78% found just once. The sequenced material came from peripheral blood. These receptors came from a woman older than 75 with active or convalescent COVID-19.

V usage is TRBV28 and J usage is TRBJ1-5, with 12 bases lining up with TRBD1. CDR1 MDHEN and CDR2 SYDVKM come from the germline V gene. The CDR3 totals 14 residues. Germline trimming cut 6 bases from V and 9 bases from J; bases unmatched to any gene: 6. The CDR3 reads CASSWDRGLRPQHF. The CDR3 nucleotides are TGTGCCAGCAGCTGGGACAGGGGGCTTAGGCCCCAGCATTTT.

Note on this clone: Other nucleotide sequences in the sample specify the same CDR3. The rearrangement uses TRBV7-2 and TRBJ1-1; 9 nucleotides agree with TRBD1. The V gene end was trimmed by 0 bases and the J gene end by 3 bases; junction bases not matched to a gene: 2. The CDR3 spans 15 residues. CDR1 and CDR2 (germline): SGHTA, FQGNSA. The CDR3, as DNA: TGTGCCAGCAGCTTAGCAGGACAGGGGTACACTGAAGCTTTCTTT. Translating gives CASSLAGQGYTEAFF. Supplemented by reference TRBV7-2 and TRBJ1-1, the full variable domain reads GAGVSQSPSNKVTEKGKDVELRCDPISGHTALYWYRQSLGQGLEFLIYFQGNSAPDKSGLPSDRFSAERTGGSVSTLTIQRTQQEDSAVYLCASSLAGQGYTEAFFGQGTRLTVV.